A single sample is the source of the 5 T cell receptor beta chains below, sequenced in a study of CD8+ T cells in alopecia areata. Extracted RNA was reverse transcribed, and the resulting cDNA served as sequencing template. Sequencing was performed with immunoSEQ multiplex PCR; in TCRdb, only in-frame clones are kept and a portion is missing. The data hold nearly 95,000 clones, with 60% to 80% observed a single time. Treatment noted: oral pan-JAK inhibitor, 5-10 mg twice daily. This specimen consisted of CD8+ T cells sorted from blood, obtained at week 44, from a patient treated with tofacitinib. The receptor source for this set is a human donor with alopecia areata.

The CDR3 is CASSQGEDGHSPLHF. CDR3 DNA sequence: TGCGCCAGCAGCCAAGGGGAGGACGGTCATTCACCCCTCCACTTT. J is TRBJ1-6 and V is TRBV4-3; D not resolved. CDR3 length equals 15 residues. V gave up 1 base and J gave up 8 bases, with 12 bases separating them. Germline loops: CDR1 LGHNA, CDR2 YSLEER.

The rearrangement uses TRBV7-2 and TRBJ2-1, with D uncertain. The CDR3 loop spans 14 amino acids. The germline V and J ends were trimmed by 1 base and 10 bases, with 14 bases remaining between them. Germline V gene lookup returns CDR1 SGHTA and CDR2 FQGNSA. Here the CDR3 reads CASSLEVTRDEQFF. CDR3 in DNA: TGTGCCAGCAGCTTAGAAGTAACCAGAGACGAGCAGTTCTTC. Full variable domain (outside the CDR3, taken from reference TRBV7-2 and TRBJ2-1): GAGVSQSPSNKVTEKGKDVELRCDPISGHTALYWYRQSLGQGLEFLIYFQGNSAPDKSGLPSDRFSAERTGGSVSTLTIQRTQQEDSAVYLCASSLEVTRDEQFFGPGTRLTVL.

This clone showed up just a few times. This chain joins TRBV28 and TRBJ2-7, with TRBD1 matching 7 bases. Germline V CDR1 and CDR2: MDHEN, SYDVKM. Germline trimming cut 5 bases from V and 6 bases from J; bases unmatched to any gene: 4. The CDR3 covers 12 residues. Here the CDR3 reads CASSASGGEQYF. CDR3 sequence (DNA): TGTGCCAGCAGTGCCTCAGGGGGCGAGCAGTACTTC. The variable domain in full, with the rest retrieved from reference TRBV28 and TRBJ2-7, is DVKVTQSSRYLVKRTGEKVFLECVQDMDHENMFWYRQDPGLGLRLIYFSYDVKMKEKGDIPEGYSVSREKKERFSLILESASTNQTSMYLCASSASGGEQYFGPGTRLTVT.

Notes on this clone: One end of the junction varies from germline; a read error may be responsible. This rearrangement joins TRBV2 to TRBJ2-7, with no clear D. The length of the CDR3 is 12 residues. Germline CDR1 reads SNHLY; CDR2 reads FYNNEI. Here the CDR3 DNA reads TGTGCCAGCAGCGAAGGGACCTACGAGCAGTACTTC. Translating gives CASSEGTYEQYF.

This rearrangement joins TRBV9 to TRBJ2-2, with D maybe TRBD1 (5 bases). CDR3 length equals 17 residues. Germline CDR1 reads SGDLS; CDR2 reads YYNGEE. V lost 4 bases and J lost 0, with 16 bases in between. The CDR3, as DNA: TGTGCCAGCAGCTTATCGGTAGGGGTTTCGAACACCGGGGAGCTGTTTTTT. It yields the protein CASSLSVGVSNTGELFF. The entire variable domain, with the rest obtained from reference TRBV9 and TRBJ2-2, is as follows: DSGVTQTPKHLITATGQRVTLRCSPRSGDLSVYWYQQSLDQGLQFLIQYYNGEERAKGNILERFSAQQFPDLHSELNLSSLELGDSALYFCASSLSVGVSNTGELFFGEGSRLTVL.